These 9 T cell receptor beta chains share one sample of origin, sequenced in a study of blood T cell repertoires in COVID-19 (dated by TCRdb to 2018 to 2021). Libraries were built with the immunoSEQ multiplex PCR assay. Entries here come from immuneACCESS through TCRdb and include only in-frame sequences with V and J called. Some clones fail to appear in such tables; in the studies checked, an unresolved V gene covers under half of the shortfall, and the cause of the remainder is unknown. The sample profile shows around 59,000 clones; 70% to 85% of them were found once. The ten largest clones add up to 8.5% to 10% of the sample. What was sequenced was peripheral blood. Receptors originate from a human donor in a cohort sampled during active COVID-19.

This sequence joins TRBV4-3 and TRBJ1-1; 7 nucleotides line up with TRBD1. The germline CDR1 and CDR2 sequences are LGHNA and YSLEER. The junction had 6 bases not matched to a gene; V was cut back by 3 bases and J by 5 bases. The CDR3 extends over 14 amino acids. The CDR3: CASSHPTGRTEAFF. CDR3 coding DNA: TGCGCCAGCAGCCACCCGACAGGGAGGACTGAAGCTTTCTTT.

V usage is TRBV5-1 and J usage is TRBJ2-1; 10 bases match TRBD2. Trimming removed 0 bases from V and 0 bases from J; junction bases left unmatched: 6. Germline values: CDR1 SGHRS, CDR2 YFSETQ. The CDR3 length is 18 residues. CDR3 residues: CASSLAPSGSHSYNEQFF. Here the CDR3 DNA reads TGCGCCAGCAGCTTGGCCCCTAGCGGGAGCCACTCCTACAATGAGCAGTTCTTC.

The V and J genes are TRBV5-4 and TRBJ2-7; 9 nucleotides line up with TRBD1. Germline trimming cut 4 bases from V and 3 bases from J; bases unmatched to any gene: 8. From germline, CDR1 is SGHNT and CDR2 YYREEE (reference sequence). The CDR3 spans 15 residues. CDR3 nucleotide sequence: TGTGCCAGCAGCCCGGAACGGGGACAGGGCTACGAGCAGTACTTC. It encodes CASSPERGQGYEQYF.

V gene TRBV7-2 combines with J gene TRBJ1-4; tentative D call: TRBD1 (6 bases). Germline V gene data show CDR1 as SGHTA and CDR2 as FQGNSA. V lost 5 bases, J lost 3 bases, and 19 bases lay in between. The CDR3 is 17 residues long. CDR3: CASSPRGGGGANEKLFF. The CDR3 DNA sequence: TGTGCCAGCAGCCCGAGGGGGGGAGGAGGCGCTAATGAAAAACTGTTTTTT. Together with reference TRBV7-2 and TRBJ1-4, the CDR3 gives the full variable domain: GAGVSQSPSNKVTEKGKDVELRCDPISGHTALYWYRQSLGQGLEFLIYFQGNSAPDKSGLPSDRFSAERTGGSVSTLTIQRTQQEDSAVYLCASSPRGGGGANEKLFFGSGTQLSVL.

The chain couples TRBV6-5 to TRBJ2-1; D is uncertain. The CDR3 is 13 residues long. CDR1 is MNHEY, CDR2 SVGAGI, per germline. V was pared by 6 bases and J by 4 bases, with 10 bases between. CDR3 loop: CASSPRLYNEQFF. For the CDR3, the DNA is TGTGCCAGCAGCCCCAGGCTGTACAATGAGCAGTTCTTC.

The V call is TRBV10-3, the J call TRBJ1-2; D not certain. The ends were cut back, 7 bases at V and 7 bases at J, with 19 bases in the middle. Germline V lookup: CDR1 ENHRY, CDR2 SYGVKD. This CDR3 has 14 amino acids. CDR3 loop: CAIMRELGGFGYTF. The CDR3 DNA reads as TGTGCCATCATGCGAGAGCTGGGAGGTTTTGGCTACACCTTC.

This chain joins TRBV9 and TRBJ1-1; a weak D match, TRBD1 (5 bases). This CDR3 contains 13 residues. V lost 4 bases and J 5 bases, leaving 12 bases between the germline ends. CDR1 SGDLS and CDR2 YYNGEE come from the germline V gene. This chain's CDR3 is CASSSQQATEAFF. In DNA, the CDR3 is TGTGCCAGCAGCTCGCAACAGGCTACTGAAGCTTTCTTT.

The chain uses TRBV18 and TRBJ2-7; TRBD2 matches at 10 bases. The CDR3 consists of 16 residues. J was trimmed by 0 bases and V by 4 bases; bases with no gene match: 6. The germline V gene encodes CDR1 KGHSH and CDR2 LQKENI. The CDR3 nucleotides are TGTGCCAGCTCACACGGACTAGCGGACAGCTCCTACGAGCAGTACTTC. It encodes CASSHGLADSSYEQYF.

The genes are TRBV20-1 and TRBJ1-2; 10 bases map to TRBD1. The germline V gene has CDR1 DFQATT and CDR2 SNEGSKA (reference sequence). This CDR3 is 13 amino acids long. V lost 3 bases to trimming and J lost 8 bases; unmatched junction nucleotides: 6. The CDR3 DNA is TGCAGTGCTAGTCGGACAGGGGGTGGAGGCTACACCTTC. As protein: CSASRTGGGGYTF.